The rows below give T cell receptor beta chains drawn from one sample of a study of T cell repertoires in ileal Crohn's disease. Sequencing was performed with immunoSEQ multiplex PCR; in TCRdb, only in-frame clones are kept and a portion is missing. The data hold 10,000 to 15,000 clones, with about 81% observed a single time. Sequenced material: ileal tissue. These receptors came from an adult with Crohn's disease. Each CDR3 is given with its conserved first and last residue. Each record gives: D gene, J gene, V gene, clone size, CDR3 DNA, CDR3 protein. The D gene is left open where the match is weak. For some rows the clone size is stated as once, few or many, or as a class when expanded; others skip it.

d_gene: TRBD2
j_gene: TRBJ2-1
v_gene: TRBV7-3
abundance: .
CDR3nt: TGTGCCAGCAGCTTAATGCTAGCGGTACCCTATAATGAGCAGTTCTTC
CDR3aa: CASSLMLAVPYNEQFF

d_gene: .
j_gene: TRBJ1-3
v_gene: TRBV2
abundance: .
CDR3nt: TGTGCCAGCAGTGAAGGGGGGGGCTCTGGAAACACCATATATTTT
CDR3aa: CASSEGGGSGNTIYF

d_gene: TRBD2
j_gene: TRBJ2-1
v_gene: TRBV11-3
abundance: .
CDR3nt: TGTGCCAGCAGCCAACGTTCCAGCGGGATTACAATTGAGCAGTTCTTC
CDR3aa: CASSQRSSGITIEQFF

d_gene: TRBD1
j_gene: TRBJ1-1
v_gene: TRBV10-1
abundance: .
CDR3nt: TGCGCCAGCAGTGAGTCAACAGGGGGCATCTTTGAAGCTTTCTTT
CDR3aa: CASSESTGGIFEAFF

d_gene: .
j_gene: TRBJ2-1
v_gene: TRBV7-3
abundance: .
CDR3nt: TGTGCCAGCAGTCTTAGTCATGGTGAGCAGTTCTTC
CDR3aa: CASSLSHGEQFF

d_gene: TRBD1
j_gene: TRBJ1-5
v_gene: TRBV2
abundance: few
CDR3nt: TGTGCCAGTTATACAGGGGGAGGCGGCAATCAGCCCCAGCATTTT
CDR3aa: CASYTGGGGNQPQHF

d_gene: .
j_gene: TRBJ2-2
v_gene: TRBV9
abundance: few
CDR3nt: TGTGCCAGCAGCGCACTAGTTATCACCGGGGAGCTGTTTTTT
CDR3aa: CASSALVITGELFF

d_gene: TRBD1
j_gene: TRBJ1-1
v_gene: TRBV2
abundance: once
CDR3nt: TGTGCCAACAAGGGACAGGAGAACACTGAAGCTTTCTTT
CDR3aa: CANKGQENTEAFF

d_gene: TRBD1
j_gene: TRBJ1-3
v_gene: TRBV19
abundance: .
CDR3nt: TGTGCCAGTAGTACCTCCGGGACAGTGGGAAACACCATATATTTT
CDR3aa: CASSTSGTVGNTIYF

d_gene: .
j_gene: TRBJ2-3
v_gene: TRBV2
abundance: .
CDR3nt: TGTGCCAGCAGTCGACAGTTGAGCACAGATACGCAGTATTTT
CDR3aa: CASSRQLSTDTQYF

d_gene: .
j_gene: TRBJ1-5
v_gene: TRBV4-1
abundance: .
CDR3nt: TGCGCCAGCAGCTATGACCCCAGGGATAGCAATCAGCCCCAGCATTTT
CDR3aa: CASSYDPRDSNQPQHF

d_gene: .
j_gene: TRBJ1-4
v_gene: TRBV5-1
abundance: .
CDR3nt: TGCGCCAGCAGCTTGGGGCTGGCAGGGTATGAAAAACTGTTTTTT
CDR3aa: CASSLGLAGYEKLFF

d_gene: TRBD1
j_gene: TRBJ2-3
v_gene: TRBV6-5
abundance: once
CDR3nt: TGTGCCAGCAGTTACTCTTTGCAGGGGGCCCAGTATTTT
CDR3aa: CASSYSLQGAQYF

d_gene: .
j_gene: TRBJ2-4
v_gene: TRBV5-6
abundance: .
CDR3nt: TGTGCCAGCAGCTTGGCCGGGGAACGGAGAGAGTACTTC
CDR3aa: CASSLAGERREYF

d_gene: TRBD2
j_gene: TRBJ2-1
v_gene: TRBV5-1
abundance: few
CDR3nt: TGCGCCAGCAGCTTGGGTTCTAGCGGGAGTTTGGATGAGCAGTTCTTC
CDR3aa: CASSLGSSGSLDEQFF

d_gene: TRBD2
j_gene: TRBJ2-1
v_gene: TRBV29-1
abundance: .
CDR3nt: TGCAGCTCCTGGACTAGCGGGATGGGCAATGAGCAGTTCTTC
CDR3aa: CSSWTSGMGNEQFF

d_gene: TRBD2
j_gene: TRBJ2-1
v_gene: TRBV9
abundance: .
CDR3nt: TGTGCCAGCAGCGTAGAGGGGCTAGCGGGTTATAATGAGCAGTTCTTC
CDR3aa: CASSVEGLAGYNEQFF